This TCR beta chain was obtained from a study of regulatory T cells in long-lasting Graves disease (dated by TCRdb to the early 2020s). The study in broad terms: Newly diagnosed Graves' disease patients had taken antithyroid drugs for less than 3 months. TCR sequencing covered roughly 13 persistent and around 20 newly diagnosed Graves' disease patients, about 35 samples in total. Peripheral blood TCR sequencing and RNA sequencing compared persistent Graves' disease patients with newly diagnosed Graves' disease patients. The study was registered as a clinical trial and conducted in China.

The paper as a whole reports these results and caveats: A larger number of public clonotypes was shared among persistent patients (around 3,000) than among newly diagnosed patients (roughly 930). Because the primary lesion, thyroid tissue, could not be accessed, the study looked at peripheral blood alone. Persistent Graves' disease patients showed lower TCR Shannon entropy and fewer highly expanded clones than newly diagnosed patients, suggesting clonal expansion. Only the TCR beta chain was sequenced and analyzed. Persistent disease showed preferential use of TRBV28, TRBJ1-2 and TRBJ2-5, whereas newly diagnosed disease favored TRBV20-1 and TRBJ2-1. The authors acknowledged the small sample size as a limitation that may reduce accuracy.

This clonotype was picked up many times. Its antigen is unknown. Per-base qualities were not stored, and no clone one base away is much larger. The sample's time point label, in plain terms: newly diagnosed GD, antithyroid drugs for less than 3 months. For both TCR sequencing and RNA sequencing, RNA was extracted from PBMCs using TRIzol. Graves' disease was diagnosed according to American Thyroid Association guidelines. Patients for the study were recruited at an endocrinology department in Xi'an, China. Each patient gave about 8.1 milliliters of peripheral blood, collected in an EDTA anticoagulant tube. PBMCs were isolated by Ficoll Paque Plus density gradient separation without further T cell sorting. An Agilent 2100 Bioanalyzer and agarose gel were used to check RNA quality, and a NanoDrop 2000 was used to measure RNA concentration. In the germline V gene (reference sequence), CDR1 corresponds to DFQATT and CDR2 to SNEGSKA. The CDR3 has 14 amino acids, counting the end cysteine and phenylalanine. This entry keeps only the CDR3 DNA: 42 bases, framed from base 1. Compared with germline, V lacks 1 base and J lacks 3 bases; bases without a gene match: 4.

To prepare the library, multiplex PCR was applied. The listed sequencing device is Illumina HiSeq 4000. iRepertoire HTBI primers and Arm-PCR amplification of CDR3 regions were used to construct TCR beta libraries. PCR products were gel purified before sequencing. The source study handled its data this way. A total of 62 TRBV and under 15 TRBJ segments were identified across samples and were used for gene usage analysis of CDR3 amino acid clonotypes. Filtered high-quality paired reads were merged into contigs using COPE and FqMerger. BLAST was used to align contigs to IMGT TRBV, TRBD and TRBJ reference genes, and CDR3 was defined according to IMGT. Highly expanded clones were defined as clonotypes with a frequency above 0.1%. Repertoire diversity was measured by Shannon entropy, and V-J evenness by the Gini coefficient. A clonotype found in more than one individual was treated as public. The public reads were reanalyzed by TCRdb: fastp trimming at Q25, MiXCR alignment, in-frame beta chains only. Merged by CDR3 protein, the rows form single entries marked with the most common genes and DNA. TCRdb assigned the V and J calls; the authors' analysis was not used. In this sample the table shows fewer than 650,000 distinct CDR3 sequences, 15% to 20% of which occur a single time. The ten largest account for 12% of the sample.

These records were also assigned to another study, of T cells in Graves' hyperthyroidism and ophthalmopathy. From that second study: Stable Graves' hyperthyroidism was defined as the absence of progression to ophthalmopathy over 18 months of follow-up. Hyperthyroidism patients were aged 18 to 65 years and newly diagnosed, with disease duration of less than 2 months. Exclusion was applied to patients with uncontrolled infections, other autoimmune diseases, pregnancy or lactation. Diagnoses were established on the basis of clinical symptoms, serum thyroxine and TRAb, thyroid ultrasound, and orbital computed tomography. A first-round RT-PCR of the TCR CDR3 used the HTBI primer set with the Qiagen OneStep RT-PCR kit. Most expanded thyroid clonotypes (frequency above 0.001) were also found in blood, which suggests that blood repertoires may mirror thyroid immune responses. Ophthalmopathy was separated from stable hyperthyroidism by a 13 V-J signature model, with approximately 90% sensitivity and about 81% specificity obtained in cross-validation and 80%/75% obtained in testing. In validation, progression to ophthalmopathy was predicted by the model with 70% to 71% sensitivity and around 76% specificity, a median of around 5.9 months before onset. To identify TCR V-J signatures that set the groups apart, the researchers used a discovery cohort of about a hundred patients, made up of under 45 with Graves' ophthalmopathy and approximately 57 with stable Graves' hyperthyroidism. Prospective prediction of ophthalmopathy was tested in an independent validation cohort consisting of some 18 hyperthyroidism patients and approximately 16 patients who later progressed to ophthalmopathy. The approximately 100 discovery patients were divided at random into training and test sets in a 7:3 ratio. The study also compared thyroid tissue and blood T-cell repertoires from more than five Graves' hyperthyroidism patients. After blood sampling, hyperthyroidism patients were treated with methimazole at a starting dose of 30 mg daily, and ophthalmopathy patients were treated with high-dose intravenous methylprednisolone. Libraries were constructed in a second round of multiplex PCR, after which size selection and purification were performed. Sequencing of the libraries was done on an Illumina HiSeq2000 using paired-end 100 bp reads. SOAPnuke was used to process the raw data, with reads discarded if the reads contained adapters or uncalled bases, had a mean Phred below 15, or lacked an exact constant-primer or identifier match. COPE v1.2.5 was used to merge high-quality paired reads, and clonotypes were defined as unique nucleotide sequences. Clonotypes were aligned to IMGT TRBV, TRBD and TRBJ reference segments using MiTCR v1.1. Analysis was restricted to V-J combinations with a frequency above 0.0001, which covered roughly 99% of repertoires. The TCS score was defined as the ratio of F50 (clonal expansion) to E x V (chaos), calculated using BLOSUM62-based TCRdist between CDR3 peptides within each V-J. Welch's t-statistics and random forest reduced 450 to 600 V-J features to around 14, which were used in a naive Bayes classifier (R e1071). No statistical method was used to fix the sample size in advance, and group allocation was not hidden from the investigators. According to the paper, TCR Vbeta CDR3 sequencing was carried out on 120 to 150 peripheral blood samples, which came from 40 to 45 ophthalmopathy, some 73 hyperthyroidism and 17 progressor patients.

The sequence derives from a man aged 18 to 30 with Graves disease. Donor details come from another sample of the same person, matched by shared clones. This sample comprised peripheral blood mononuclear cells (PBMCs), obtained at new diagnosis, from a patient treated with antithyroid drugs. The V and J genes are TRBV20-1 and TRBJ1-2; TRBD1 lines up with 8 middle nucleotides. The CDR3 reads as follows: CSARGQGADYGYTF. The nucleotides are TGCAGTGCTAGAGGGCAGGGGGCCGACTATGGCTACACCTTC.